The rows below give T cell receptor beta chains drawn from one sample of a study of blood T cell repertoires in COVID-19. The protocol was immunoSEQ multiplex PCR, while the TCRdb copy is restricted to in-frame clones and leaves out a portion. The sample lists hundreds of thousands of clones, 87% occurring once. The sample was peripheral blood. These receptors all stem from a man between 60 and 70 years old who had recovered from COVID-19. CDR3s include the opening cysteine and the closing phenylalanine or tryptophan. The order of the fields is J gene, D gene, V gene, clone size, CDR3 protein, CDR3 DNA. The D gene is left open where the match is weak. Clone size is shown for a subset of rows, as once, few, many or a class of expanded clone.

TRBJ1-5 TRBD1 TRBV28 once CASSFSGGIGNQPQHF TGTGCCAGCAGTTTTTCAGGGGGCATTGGCAATCAGCCCCAGCATTTT
TRBJ1-5 . TRBV6-2/TRBV6-3 . CASRPHRSSNQPQHF TGTGCCAGCAGGCCTCACAGGAGTAGCAATCAGCCCCAGCATTTT
TRBJ2-1 TRBD2 TRBV20-1 . CSASWPGLTEQFF TGCAGTGCTAGTTGGCCGGGACTAACTGAGCAGTTCTTC
TRBJ2-5 TRBD2 TRBV28 . CASRGGGAGGETQYF TGTGCCAGCAGAGGAGGCGGAGCGGGAGGAGAGACCCAGTACTTC
TRBJ1-1 . TRBV28 . CASSFGRPGGAFF TGTGCCAGCAGTTTTGGAAGACCCGGGGGAGCTTTCTTT
TRBJ2-2 TRBD2 TRBV9 . CASSVTSGGAPGELFF TGTGCCAGCAGCGTCACTAGCGGGGGAGCCCCCGGGGAGCTGTTTTTT
TRBJ2-2 . TRBV6-5 . CASIPGTFSGELFF TGTGCCAGCATTCCCGGGACATTTTCTGGGGAGCTGTTTTTT
TRBJ2-3 . TRBV7-3 . CASSLISFADTQYF TGTGCCAGCAGCTTAATTAGTTTCGCAGATACGCAGTATTTT
TRBJ2-5 TRBD1 TRBV7-2 . CASSSWHGQGSQETQYF TGTGCCAGCAGCTCCTGGCATGGACAGGGATCGCAAGAGACCCAGTACTTC
TRBJ1-5 . TRBV14 once CASSHHRTANSNQPQHF TGTGCCAGCAGCCACCACCGGACAGCTAATAGCAATCAGCCCCAGCATTTT
TRBJ1-1 . TRBV13 . CASSRRGTMNTEAFF TGTGCCAGCAGCCGCAGAGGGACAATGAACACTGAAGCTTTCTTT
TRBJ2-5 TRBD2 TRBV9 . CASSVGTSGGAPQETQYF TGTGCCAGCAGCGTAGGGACTAGCGGGGGGGCCCCCCAAGAGACCCAGTACTTC
TRBJ1-1 . TRBV19 . CASSTGTVFEAFF TGTGCCAGTAGTACTGGGACTGTATTTGAAGCTTTCTTT
TRBJ2-7 TRBD2 TRBV3-1/TRBV3-2 few CAAGLAGREQYF TGTGCCGCGGGACTAGCGGGGAGAGAGCAGTACTTC
TRBJ1-2 TRBD1 TRBV5-1 . CASSSDRALGYTF TGCGCCAGCAGCTCGGACAGGGCGTTAGGCTACACCTTC
TRBJ2-1 TRBD2 TRBV5-4 . CASSLAGTSGRVPYNEQFF TGTGCCAGCAGCTTGGCCGGGACTAGCGGGAGGGTGCCCTACAATGAGCAGTTCTTC
TRBJ1-6 . TRBV12-3/TRBV12-4 . CASLQRDSPLHF TGTGCCAGTCTCCAGAGGGATTCACCCCTCCACTTT
TRBJ2-7 TRBD2 TRBV28 . CASHPGGSVDEQYF TGTGCCAGCCACCCTGGCGGGAGTGTTGACGAGCAGTACTTC
TRBJ2-7 TRBD1 TRBV28 . CASPPLGQAAYEQYF TGTGCCAGCCCCCCCCTCGGACAGGCCGCCTACGAGCAGTACTTC
TRBJ1-1 TRBD1 TRBV7-3 . CASSSQGDGTEAFF TGTGCCAGCAGCTCCCAGGGGGATGGAACTGAAGCTTTCTTT
TRBJ1-1 . TRBV5-1 . CASSLAGSMNTEAFF TGCGCCAGCAGCTTGGCCGGGTCAATGAACACTGAAGCTTTCTTT
TRBJ2-7 . TRBV30 . CASSSLGGRGGEQYF TGTGCCTCTTCCTCTCTCGGGGGGCGAGGCGGAGAGCAGTACTTC
TRBJ2-3 TRBD2 TRBV7-8 . CASSTGLAGVADTQYF TGTGCCAGCAGCACCGGACTAGCGGGGGTTGCAGATACGCAGTATTTT
TRBJ2-7 . TRBV10-3 . CAISESQGGNEQYF TGTGCCATCAGTGAGTCCCAGGGGGGTAACGAGCAGTACTTC
TRBJ2-3 TRBD2 TRBV9 . CASSPGGGATDTQYF TGTGCCAGCAGCCCCGGGGGGGGCGCGACAGATACGCAGTATTTT
TRBJ1-2 TRBD1 TRBV7-9 once CASSLLGQTRANYGYTF TGTGCCAGCAGCTTATTGGGACAGACCAGAGCCAACTATGGCTACACCTTC
TRBJ1-1 . TRBV19 . CASSQLTGITEAFF TGTGCCAGTAGTCAATTGACAGGAATTACTGAAGCTTTCTTT
TRBJ1-4 TRBD1 TRBV2 . CASRQGQNEKLFF TGTGCCAGCAGACAGGGGCAAAATGAAAAACTGTTTTTT
TRBJ1-2 . TRBV7-3 . CASSPEGQVYGYTF TGTGCCAGCAGCCCTGAGGGACAAGTCTATGGCTACACCTTC
TRBJ1-2 . TRBV6-4 . CASDESGSYNYGYTF TGTGCCAGCGATGAGTCGGGGAGCTATAACTATGGCTACACCTTC
TRBJ1-2 . TRBV29-1 . CSTATNYGYTF TGCAGTACAGCAACTAACTATGGCTACACCTTC
TRBJ1-2 . TRBV7-2 . CASTTGYGYTF TGTGCCAGCACAACCGGCTATGGCTACACCTTC
TRBJ1-3 . TRBV19 . CASSTRSRSFSSGNTIYF TGTGCCAGTAGTACCCGGTCCCGGTCCTTTTCCTCTGGAAACACCATATATTTT
TRBJ2-7 TRBD1 TRBV18 once CASSPTGGEQYF TGTGCCAGCTCCCCGACAGGGGGAGAGCAGTACTTC
TRBJ1-1 . TRBV2 . CASTTGIYTEAFF TGTGCCAGCACAACCGGGATTTACACTGAAGCTTTCTTT
TRBJ2-1 TRBD2 TRBV5-5 . CASSAGTSGGINEQFF TGTGCCAGCAGCGCGGGGACTAGCGGGGGAATCAATGAGCAGTTCTTC
TRBJ2-3 TRBD2 TRBV28 . CASSSQRELTDTQYF TGTGCCAGCAGCTCTCAGCGGGAACTAACAGATACGCAGTATTTT
TRBJ2-7 TRBD2 TRBV6-5 few CASSSDGRYEQYF TGTGCCAGCAGCTCCGACGGGAGGTACGAGCAGTACTTC
TRBJ1-4 TRBD1 TRBV11-2 . CASSPRDRYNEKLFF TGTGCCAGCAGCCCCCGGGACAGGTATAATGAAAAACTGTTTTTT
TRBJ2-5 . TRBV5-1 . CASSLQHAQETQYF TGCGCCAGCAGCTTGCAACATGCTCAAGAGACCCAGTACTTC
TRBJ2-1 TRBD2 TRBV3-1/TRBV3-2 . CASSPLLGGDEQFF TGTGCCAGCAGCCCCCTTTTGGGGGGGGATGAGCAGTTCTTC
TRBJ2-5 TRBD1 TRBV3-1/TRBV3-2 . CASSPTGGLKTQYF TGTGCCAGCAGCCCGACAGGGGGCCTGAAGACCCAGTACTTC
TRBJ2-1 . TRBV9 . CASSVFVTNEQFF TGTGCCAGCAGCGTATTTGTCACAAATGAGCAGTTCTTC
TRBJ2-5 . TRBV7-2 . CASSLPLVGGGRNQETQYF TGTGCCAGCAGCTTACCCCTAGTCGGCGGTGGTAGGAACCAAGAGACCCAGTACTTC
TRBJ2-1 TRBD2 TRBV7-8 . CASSLPSGSSYNEQFF TGTGCCAGCAGCTTACCTAGCGGTAGCTCCTACAATGAGCAGTTCTTC
TRBJ2-3 TRBD2 TRBV7-8 . CASSFWTSGGIDTQYF TGTGCCAGCAGCTTTTGGACTAGCGGGGGTATAGATACGCAGTATTTT
TRBJ1-1 . TRBV11-1 . CASSPNNNEAFF TGTGCCAGCAGCCCAAACAACAATGAAGCTTTCTTT
TRBJ1-6 . TRBV7-2 . CASSPRTASQPLHF TGTGCCAGCAGCCCCCGGACAGCCAGTCAACCCCTCCACTTT
TRBJ2-5 TRBD1 TRBV18 . CASSPPGQRETQYF TGTGCCAGCTCACCACCGGGACAGAGAGAGACCCAGTACTTC
TRBJ2-2 . TRBV5-8 . CASSLARQARVNTGELFF TGTGCCAGCAGCTTGGCCAGGCAGGCTCGAGTGAACACCGGGGAGCTGTTTTTT
TRBJ2-7 TRBD2 TRBV6-5 . CASSSGAGASEQYF TGTGCCAGCAGTTCTGGGGCGGGAGCCAGCGAGCAGTACTTC
TRBJ2-6 . TRBV28 . CASLGQIARSGANVLTF TGTGCCAGCCTAGGACAGATTGCTCGCTCTGGGGCCAACGTCCTGACTTTC
TRBJ1-3 . TRBV6-2/TRBV6-3 . CASSYGSTGNTIYF TGTGCCAGCAGTTACGGCAGTACTGGAAACACCATATATTTT